This T cell receptor (beta chain) is from a study of blood T cells in healthy people across ages. Then a second PCR, running about 6 to 12 cycles, was carried out with a sample-barcoded 5' primer and a J-beta primer mix. With 12 random nucleotides, a template-switch adaptor tagged each individual cDNA molecule. A single record per CDR3 protein comes from TCRdb applying MiXCR to the 5' RACE reads. The table has roughly 800,000 distinct CDR3 sequences, roughly 64% seen once. The CDR3 has 13 residues. Trimming took off 6 bases at V and 2 bases at J, with 9 bases between the two ends. The chain is built from TRBV12-3 or TRBV12-4 and TRBJ2-3; tentative D call: TRBD2 (5 bases). Sample: blood. This TCR was recovered from a man younger than 40 in good health. CDR3 nucleotide sequence: TGTGCCAGCAGCCTCCGGGACACAGATACGCAGTATTTT. Translated, it gives CASSLRDTDTQYF.